The rows below give T cell receptor beta chains drawn from one sample of a study of OX40 agonist ivuxolimab in advanced cancers. Using immunoSEQ multiplex PCR, the repertoire was profiled, and TCRdb retains in-frame clones only, with some absent. The sample yields 45,000 to 50,000 clones, about four fifths seen once. Sequencing used CD4+ or CD8+ T cells sorted from blood, obtained in a trial of the OX40 agonist ivuxolimab. These TCRs come from an adult with an advanced solid tumor such as melanoma, head and neck, liver or kidney cancer. Each CDR3 is given with its conserved first and last residue. The order of the fields is J gene, clone size, CDR3 length, V gene, D gene, CDR3 DNA, CDR3 protein. D genes are given only for firm matches. Not all rows give a size; the values are once, few, many and, for expanded clones, a class.

TRBJ2-7 - 14 TRBV30 - TGTGCCTGCCTGCTACGTGGCTCAGTCTACGAGCAGTACTTC CACLLRGSVYEQYF
TRBJ2-7 - 15 TRBV15 - TGTGCCACCAGCAGAGAGGGGGGCATCGGGGCCGAGCAGTACTTC CATSREGGIGAEQYF
TRBJ2-1 - 12 TRBV10-3 TRBD2 TGTGCCATCATAGGAGCGGGAGATGAGCAGTTCTTC CAIIGAGDEQFF
TRBJ1-3 - 14 TRBV9 - TGTGCCAGCAGCGTAGAAGGCTCTGGAAACACCATATATTTT CASSVEGSGNTIYF
TRBJ2-1 - 15 TRBV9 TRBD2 TGTGCCAGCAGCGCGACTAGCGGGGGCCACAATGAGCAGTTCTTC CASSATSGGHNEQFF
TRBJ2-4 - 13 TRBV7-3 - TGTGCCAGCAGCACCGGGATCCAAAACATTCAGTACTTC CASSTGIQNIQYF
TRBJ2-7 - 15 TRBV5-1 - TGCGCCAGCAGCTCCAGGCGGGGCACCTCCTACGAGCAGTACTTC CASSSRRGTSYEQYF
TRBJ2-1 - 14 TRBV15 - TGTGCCACCAGCAGAGAACGGACCTACAATGAGCAGTTCTTC CATSRERTYNEQFF
TRBJ2-7 - 17 TRBV19 - TGTGCCAGTACCCATACTCGAACGGACAAGGGACCCTACGAGCAGTACTTC CASTHTRTDKGPYEQYF
TRBJ1-1 - 13 TRBV28 - TGTGCCAGCATCACACAGGGGAACACTGAAGCTTTCTTT CASITQGNTEAFF
TRBJ2-5 - 15 TRBV5-1 - TGCGCCAGTATCCCCGGAGTAAAGCATGGGGAGACCCAGTACTTC CASIPGVKHGETQYF
TRBJ2-7 few 13 TRBV5-1 TRBD1 TGCGCCAGCAGCTTGGGACAGGGCGAACTGCAGTACTTC CASSLGQGELQYF
TRBJ1-1 once 14 TRBV10-3 - TGTGCCATCAGACTATCGACTTTGAACACTGAAGCTTTCTTT CAIRLSTLNTEAFF
TRBJ1-5 few 14 TRBV18 - TGTGCCAGCTCATATTCAGGGGGCAATCAGCCCCAGCATTTT CASSYSGGNQPQHF
TRBJ1-4 - 15 TRBV11-2 TRBD1 TGTGCCAGCAGCTTCACAGGGGTGGGGAATGAAAAACTGTTTTTT CASSFTGVGNEKLFF
TRBJ2-7 - 15 TRBV6-5 - TGTGCCAGCAGTCGAGGAGAGGGTACGTCCTACGAGCAGTACTTC CASSRGEGTSYEQYF
TRBJ1-6 few 13 TRBV5-6 - TGTGCCAGCAGACGACGTCTCAATTCACCCCTCCACTTT CASRRRLNSPLHF
TRBJ1-3 - 16 TRBV5-6 - TGTGCCAGCAGCTTGGGGACACAGGCCTCTGGAAACACCATATATTTT CASSLGTQASGNTIYF